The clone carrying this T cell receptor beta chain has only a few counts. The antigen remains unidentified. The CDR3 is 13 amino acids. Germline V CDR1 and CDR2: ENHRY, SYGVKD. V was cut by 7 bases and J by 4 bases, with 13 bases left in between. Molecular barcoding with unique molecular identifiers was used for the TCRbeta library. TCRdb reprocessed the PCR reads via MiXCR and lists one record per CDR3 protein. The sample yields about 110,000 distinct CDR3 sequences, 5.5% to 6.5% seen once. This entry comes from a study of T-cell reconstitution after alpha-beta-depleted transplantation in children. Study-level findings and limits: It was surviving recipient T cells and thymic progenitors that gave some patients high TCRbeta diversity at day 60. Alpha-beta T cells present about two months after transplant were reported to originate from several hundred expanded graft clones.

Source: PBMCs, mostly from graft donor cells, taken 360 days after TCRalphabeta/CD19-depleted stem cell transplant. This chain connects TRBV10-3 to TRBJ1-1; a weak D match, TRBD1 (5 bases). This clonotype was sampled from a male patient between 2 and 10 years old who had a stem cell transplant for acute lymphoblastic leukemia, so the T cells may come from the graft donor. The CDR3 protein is CAIKLGVVTEAFF. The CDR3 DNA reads TGTGCCATCAAACTGGGGGTGGTCACTGAAGCTTTCTTT.